The rows below give T cell receptor beta chains drawn from one sample of a study of control samples from healthy donors and cancer patients. Produced via immunoSEQ multiplex PCR; TCRdb's table is partial and in-frame only. Found here are about 180,000 clones, 85% to 90% of them singletons; the top ten hold around 1.4%. Sequenced: blood. The receptors were gathered from a woman aged 50 to 60 in good health. Each CDR3 is given with its conserved first and last residue. Fields, in order: CDR3 protein, J gene, V gene, clone size. Part of the rows lack a size; the others show once, few, many or a class for expanded clones.

CASSPLAGGQTQYF	TRBJ2-5	TRBV6-5	NA
CASSQGWTFTDTQYF	TRBJ2-3	TRBV14	NA
CASSLGTSYNEQFF	TRBJ2-1	TRBV7-7	few
CASSVSFHNEQFF	TRBJ2-1	TRBV19	NA
CASSHVTYNEQFF	TRBJ2-1	TRBV4-2	NA
CASRYRDRGPEQFF	TRBJ2-1	TRBV11-2	NA
CASSYPSSAGELFF	TRBJ2-2	TRBV6-5	once
CASSGTVGSPLHF	TRBJ1-6	TRBV6-4	NA
CASSLVQGSEQYF	TRBJ2-7	TRBV7-6	NA
CASSPRNLFTGELFF	TRBJ2-2	TRBV5-4	NA
CASSLRGLPQETQYF	TRBJ2-5	TRBV7-2	NA
CASSLVLVLGGDNEQFF	TRBJ2-1	TRBV7-8	NA
CASSFGQNNEQFF	TRBJ2-1	TRBV5-1	NA
CASSITVEELFF	TRBJ1-4	TRBV19	NA
CASSLDGDRTNEQFF	TRBJ2-1	TRBV5-4	NA
CASSFGTPNEKLFF	TRBJ1-4	TRBV5-6	NA
CASSVTGASWDEQYF	TRBJ2-7	TRBV9	NA
CASSRNRASNEKLFF	TRBJ1-4	TRBV27	NA
CASSLTLGTGYEQYF	TRBJ2-7	TRBV7-9	NA
CASTRTGGPSYNEQFF	TRBJ2-1	TRBV5-4	NA
CASSRQSRSGNTIYF	TRBJ1-3	TRBV5-6	NA
CASRRTGGTEKLFF	TRBJ1-4	TRBV5-4	NA
CAWSVAGDRAFF	TRBJ1-1	TRBV30	NA
CAWGEQYSGNTIYF	TRBJ1-3	TRBV30	NA
CASSFGFQYGYTF	TRBJ1-2	TRBV27	NA
CASSSDRGRNEKLFF	TRBJ1-4	TRBV7-9	NA
CASSSVQGDGYTF	TRBJ1-2	TRBV6-5	NA
CASSLPGGTGVEKLFF	TRBJ1-4	TRBV28	NA
CAWSVGARTDTQYF	TRBJ2-3	TRBV30	NA
CAWSPARVSGGAGGELFF	TRBJ2-2	TRBV30	NA
CASSQGAGGVYNEQFF	TRBJ2-1	TRBV4-3	NA
CASSPRGGTEAFF	TRBJ1-1	TRBV18	NA
CASSRPGQGDEQFF	TRBJ2-1	TRBV4-3	NA
CASTPTGGSFYEQYF	TRBJ2-7	TRBV28	NA
CATSPNNEQFF	TRBJ2-1	TRBV28	once
CASSPGQGVLEYSPLHF	TRBJ1-6	TRBV7-9	NA
CASSPQPDGAGELFF	TRBJ2-2	TRBV4-3	NA
CAWSAYHRGYTF	TRBJ1-2	TRBV30	NA
CAISSDRLLGYTF	TRBJ1-2	TRBV10-3	NA
CSVFGTVNTEAFF	TRBJ1-1	TRBV29-1	NA
CAWSKGRGLGYTF	TRBJ1-2	TRBV30	NA
CASSLYGEQYF	TRBJ2-7	TRBV28	NA
CASSATGGNQPQHF	TRBJ1-5	TRBV7-3	few
CASSAGNYGYTF	TRBJ1-2	TRBV6-2/TRBV6-3	NA
CASSPLGNTIYF	TRBJ1-3	TRBV6-6	NA
CASSWGRSTDTQYF	TRBJ2-3	TRBV6-2/TRBV6-3	NA
CAWNRPAAIYEQYF	TRBJ2-7	TRBV30	NA
CASSLLVGYLETQYF	TRBJ2-5	TRBV5-5	once
CASSEAGTDTQYF	TRBJ2-3	TRBV25-1	NA
CASKSWGRYTDYTF	TRBJ1-2	TRBV19	NA
CAWSVGPQNTIYF	TRBJ1-3	TRBV30	NA